This T cell receptor beta chain was sequenced in a study of blood T cells in healthy people across ages. Sample donors were healthy Caucasian individuals that came from Russia, aged roughly 6 to 100. Each sample had at least 6.5 million PBMCs isolated. The CDR3 length is 16 residues. Germline CDR1 reads SGHRS; CDR2 reads YFSETQ. V gave up 5 bases and J gave up 0 bases; unmatched junction bases: 7. In this sample, this clonotype turned up once. Its antigen is unknown. Alongside a J-beta primer mix, a sample-barcoded 5' primer served in a second PCR lasting roughly 6 to 11 cycles. TCRdb itself ran the 5' RACE reads through MiXCR, one entry per CDR3 protein. Seen here are 980,000 or so distinct CDR3 sequences, about 44% observed once, and the top ten hold 13%. Findings of the study overall: Estimates of total diversity, which came from one million sequenced T cells, were considered to be underestimates.

This receptor was obtained from a man aged 25 to 40 in good health. Sequenced sample: blood. This chain connects TRBV5-1 to TRBJ2-2; TRBD1 matches at 7 bases. The CDR3 nucleotides read TGCGCCAGCAGTTATGGGACAGCGGCGAACACCGGGGAGCTGTTTTTT. Protein sequence: CASSYGTAANTGELFF.